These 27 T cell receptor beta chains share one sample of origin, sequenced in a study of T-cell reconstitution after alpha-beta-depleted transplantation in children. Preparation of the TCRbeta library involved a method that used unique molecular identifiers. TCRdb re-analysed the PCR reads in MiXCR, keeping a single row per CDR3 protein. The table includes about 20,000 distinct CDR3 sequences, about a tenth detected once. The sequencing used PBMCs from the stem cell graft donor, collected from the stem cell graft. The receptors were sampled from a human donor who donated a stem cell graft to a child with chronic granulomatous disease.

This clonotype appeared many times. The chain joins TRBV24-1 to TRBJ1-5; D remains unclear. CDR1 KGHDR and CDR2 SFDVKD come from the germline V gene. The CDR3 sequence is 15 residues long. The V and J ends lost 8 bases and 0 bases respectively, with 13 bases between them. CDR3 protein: CATNQLLYSNQPQHF. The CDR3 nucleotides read TGTGCCACCAACCAACTCCTATATAGCAATCAGCCCCAGCATTTT.

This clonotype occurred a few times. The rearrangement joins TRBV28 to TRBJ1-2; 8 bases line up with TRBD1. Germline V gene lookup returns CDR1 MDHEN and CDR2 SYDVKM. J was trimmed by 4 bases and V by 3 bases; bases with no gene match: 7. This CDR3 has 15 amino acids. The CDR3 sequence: CASSLTGQGIYGYTF. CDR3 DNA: TGTGCCAGCAGTTTGACCGGACAGGGAATCTATGGCTACACCTTC.

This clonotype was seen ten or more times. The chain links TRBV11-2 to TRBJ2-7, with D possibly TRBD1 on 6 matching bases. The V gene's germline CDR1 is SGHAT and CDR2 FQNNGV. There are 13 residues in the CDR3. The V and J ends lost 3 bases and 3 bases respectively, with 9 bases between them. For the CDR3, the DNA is TGTGCCAGCAGCTTCGGACAGAACTACGAGCAGTACTTC. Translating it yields CASSFGQNYEQYF. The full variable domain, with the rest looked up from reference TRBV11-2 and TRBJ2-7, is EAGVAQSPRYKIIEKRQSVAFWCNPISGHATLYWYQQILGQGPKLLIQFQNNGVVDDSQLPKDRFSAERLKGVDSTLKIQPAKLEDSAVYLCASSFGQNYEQYFGPGTRLTVT.

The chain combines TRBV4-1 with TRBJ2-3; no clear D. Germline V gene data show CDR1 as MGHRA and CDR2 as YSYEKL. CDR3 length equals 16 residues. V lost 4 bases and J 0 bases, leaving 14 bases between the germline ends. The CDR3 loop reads CASSPPILSSTDTQYF. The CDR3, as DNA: TGCGCCAGCAGCCCTCCAATTCTTTCTAGCACAGATACGCAGTATTTT.

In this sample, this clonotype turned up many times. CDR3 in amino acids: CASSLYFSGGATQYF. The CDR3, as DNA: TGCGCCAGCAGCTTATATTTCAGCGGGGGAGCGACCCAGTACTTC. V usage is TRBV5-1 and J usage is TRBJ2-5; TRBD2 agrees at 8 bases. V lost 2 bases to trimming and J lost 7 bases; unmatched junction nucleotides: 10. Germline V gene sequence: CDR1 SGHRS, CDR2 YFSETQ. CDR3 length: 15 amino acids.

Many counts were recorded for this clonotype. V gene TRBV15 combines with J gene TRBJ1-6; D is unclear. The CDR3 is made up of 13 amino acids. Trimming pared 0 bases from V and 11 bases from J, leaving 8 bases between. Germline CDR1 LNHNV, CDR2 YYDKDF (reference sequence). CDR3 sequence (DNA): TGTGCCACCAGCAGAGATCTCCCCGCACCCCTCCACTTT. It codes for CATSRDLPAPLHF. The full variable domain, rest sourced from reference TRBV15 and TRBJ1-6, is DAMVIQNPRYQVTQFGKPVTLSCSQTLNHNVMYWYQQKSSQAPKLLFHYYDKDFNNEADTPDNFQSRRPNTSFCFLDIRSPGLGDTAMYLCATSRDLPAPLHFGNGTRLTVT.

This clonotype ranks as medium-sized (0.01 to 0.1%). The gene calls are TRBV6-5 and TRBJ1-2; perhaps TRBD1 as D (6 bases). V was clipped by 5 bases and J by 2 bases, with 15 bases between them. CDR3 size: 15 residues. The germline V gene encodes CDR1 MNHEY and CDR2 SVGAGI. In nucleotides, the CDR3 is TGTGCCAGCAGTCCTCAAACCGGGACAAACTATGGCTACACCTTC. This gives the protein CASSPQTGTNYGYTF.

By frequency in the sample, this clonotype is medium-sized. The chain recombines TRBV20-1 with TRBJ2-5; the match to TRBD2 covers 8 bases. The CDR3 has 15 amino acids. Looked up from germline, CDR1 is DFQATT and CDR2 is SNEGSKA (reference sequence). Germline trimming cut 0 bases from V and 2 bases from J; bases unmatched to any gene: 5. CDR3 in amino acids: CSAREAGEEQETQYF. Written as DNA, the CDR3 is TGCAGTGCTAGAGAAGCGGGAGAGGAACAAGAGACCCAGTACTTC.

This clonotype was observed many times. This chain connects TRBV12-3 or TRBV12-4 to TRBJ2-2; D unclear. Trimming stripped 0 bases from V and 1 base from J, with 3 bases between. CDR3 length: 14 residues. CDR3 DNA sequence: TGTGCCAGCAGTTTAGCTCAGAACACCGGGGAGCTGTTTTTT. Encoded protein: CASSLAQNTGELFF.

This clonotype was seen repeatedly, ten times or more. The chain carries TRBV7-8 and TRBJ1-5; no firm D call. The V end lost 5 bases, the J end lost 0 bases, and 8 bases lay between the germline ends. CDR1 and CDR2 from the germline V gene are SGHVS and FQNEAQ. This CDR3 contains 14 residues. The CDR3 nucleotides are TGTGCCAGCAGCCGAACAGATAGCAATCAGCCCCAGCATTTT. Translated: CASSRTDSNQPQHF.

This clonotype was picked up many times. CDR3 sequence (DNA): TGTGCCAGCAGTTCTCACAGAGGGGAGAACACTGAAGCTTTCTTT. Translating gives CASSSHRGENTEAFF. The rearrangement joins TRBV12-3 or TRBV12-4 to TRBJ1-1, with a possible D match to TRBD1 (5 bases). With 4 bases removed from V and 1 base from J, the gap between germline ends came to 13 bases. This CDR3 is 15 amino acids long.

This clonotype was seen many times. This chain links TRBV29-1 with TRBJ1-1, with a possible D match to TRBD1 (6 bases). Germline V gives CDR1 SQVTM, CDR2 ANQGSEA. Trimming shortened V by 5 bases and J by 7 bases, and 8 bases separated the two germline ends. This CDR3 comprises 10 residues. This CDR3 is CSVWDNEAFF. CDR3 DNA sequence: TGCAGCGTTTGGGACAATGAAGCTTTCTTT.

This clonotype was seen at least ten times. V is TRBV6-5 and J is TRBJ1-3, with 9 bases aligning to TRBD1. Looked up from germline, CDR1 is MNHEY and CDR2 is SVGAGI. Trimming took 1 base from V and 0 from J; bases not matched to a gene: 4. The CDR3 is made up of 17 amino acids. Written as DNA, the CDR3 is TGTGCCAGCAGTTACTGGGGACAGGGCTACTCTGGAAACACCATATATTTT. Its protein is CASSYWGQGYSGNTIYF.

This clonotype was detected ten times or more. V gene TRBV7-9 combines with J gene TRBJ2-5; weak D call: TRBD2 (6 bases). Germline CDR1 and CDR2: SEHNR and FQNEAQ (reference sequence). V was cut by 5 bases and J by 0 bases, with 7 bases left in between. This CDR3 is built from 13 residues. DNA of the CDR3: TGTGCCAGCAGCCGACTAGACCAAGAGACCCAGTACTTC. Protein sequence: CASSRLDQETQYF.

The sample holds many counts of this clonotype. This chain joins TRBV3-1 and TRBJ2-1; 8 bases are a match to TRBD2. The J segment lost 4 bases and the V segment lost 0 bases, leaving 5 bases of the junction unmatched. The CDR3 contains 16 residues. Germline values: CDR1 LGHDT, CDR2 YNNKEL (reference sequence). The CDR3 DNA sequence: TGTGCCAGCAGCCAAGATCGGGGGACTAGGTACAATGAGCAGTTCTTC. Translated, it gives CASSQDRGTRYNEQFF.

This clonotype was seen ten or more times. CDR3 sequence: CASSLPPGVFEQFF. The CDR3 DNA follows: TGTGCCAGCAGTTTACCCCCCGGTGTCTTTGAGCAGTTCTTC. The J gene is TRBJ2-1, the V gene TRBV28; D call uncertain. Germline CDR1 MDHEN, CDR2 SYDVKM. V was clipped by 2 bases and J by 9 bases, with 14 bases between them. This CDR3 region has 14 residues.

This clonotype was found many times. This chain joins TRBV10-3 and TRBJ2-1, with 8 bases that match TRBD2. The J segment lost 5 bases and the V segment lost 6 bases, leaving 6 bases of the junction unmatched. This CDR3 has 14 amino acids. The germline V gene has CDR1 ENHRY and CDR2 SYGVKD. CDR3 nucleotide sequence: TGTGCCATCAGGGACCGGGGGGGGGACAATGAGCAGTTCTTC. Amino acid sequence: CAIRDRGGDNEQFF.

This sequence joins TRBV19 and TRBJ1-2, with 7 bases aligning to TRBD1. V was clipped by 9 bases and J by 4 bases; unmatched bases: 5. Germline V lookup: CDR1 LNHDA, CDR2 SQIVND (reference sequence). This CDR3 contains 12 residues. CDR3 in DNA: TGTGCCAGCACGACAGGGATCTATGGCTACACCTTC. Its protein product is CASTTGIYGYTF.

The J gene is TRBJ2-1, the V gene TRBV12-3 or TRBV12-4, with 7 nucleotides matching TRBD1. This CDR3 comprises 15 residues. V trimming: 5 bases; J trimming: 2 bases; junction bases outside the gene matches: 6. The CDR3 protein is CASSPRDSTYNEQFF. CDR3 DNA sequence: TGTGCCAGCAGTCCCCGGGACAGTACCTACAATGAGCAGTTCTTC.

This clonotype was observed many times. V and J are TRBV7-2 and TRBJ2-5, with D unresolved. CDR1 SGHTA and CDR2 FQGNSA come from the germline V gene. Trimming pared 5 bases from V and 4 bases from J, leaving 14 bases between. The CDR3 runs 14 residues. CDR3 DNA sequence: TGTGCCAGCAGCCTAAGATTATCGAGAGAGACCCAGTACTTC. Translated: CASSLRLSRETQYF. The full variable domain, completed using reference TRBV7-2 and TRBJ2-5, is GAGVSQSPSNKVTEKGKDVELRCDPISGHTALYWYRQSLGQGLEFLIYFQGNSAPDKSGLPSDRFSAERTGGSVSTLTIQRTQQEDSAVYLCASSLRLSRETQYFGPGTRLLVL.

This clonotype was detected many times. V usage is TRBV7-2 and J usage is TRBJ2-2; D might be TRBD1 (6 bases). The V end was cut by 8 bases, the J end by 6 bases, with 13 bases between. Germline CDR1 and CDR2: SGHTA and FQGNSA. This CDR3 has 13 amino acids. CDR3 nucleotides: TGTGCCAGCGGGCCACAGGGTTCCGGGGAGCTGTTTTTT. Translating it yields CASGPQGSGELFF.

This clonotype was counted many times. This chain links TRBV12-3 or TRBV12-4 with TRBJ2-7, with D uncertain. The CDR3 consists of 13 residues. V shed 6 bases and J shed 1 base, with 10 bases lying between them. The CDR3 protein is CASSRHMSYEQYF. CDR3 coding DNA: TGTGCCAGCAGCCGCCACATGTCCTACGAGCAGTACTTC.

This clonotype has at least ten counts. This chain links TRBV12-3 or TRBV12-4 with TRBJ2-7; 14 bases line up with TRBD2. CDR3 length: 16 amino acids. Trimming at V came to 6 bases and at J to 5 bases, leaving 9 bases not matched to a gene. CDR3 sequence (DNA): TGTGCCAGCAGAGAGGGACTAGCGGGAGCAAGACACGAGCAGTACTTC. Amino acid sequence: CASREGLAGARHEQYF.

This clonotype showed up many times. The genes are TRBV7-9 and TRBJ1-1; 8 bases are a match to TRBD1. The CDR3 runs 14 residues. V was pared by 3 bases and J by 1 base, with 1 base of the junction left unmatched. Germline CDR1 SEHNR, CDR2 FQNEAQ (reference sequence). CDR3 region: CASSFQGANTEAFF. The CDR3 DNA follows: TGTGCCAGCAGCTTTCAGGGGGCGAACACTGAAGCTTTCTTT. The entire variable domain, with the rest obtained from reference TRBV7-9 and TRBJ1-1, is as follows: DTGVSQNPRHKITKRGQNVTFRCDPISEHNRLYWYRQTLGQGPEFLTYFQNEAQLEKSRLLSDRFSAERPKGSFSTLEIQRTEQGDSAMYLCASSFQGANTEAFFGQGTRLTVV.

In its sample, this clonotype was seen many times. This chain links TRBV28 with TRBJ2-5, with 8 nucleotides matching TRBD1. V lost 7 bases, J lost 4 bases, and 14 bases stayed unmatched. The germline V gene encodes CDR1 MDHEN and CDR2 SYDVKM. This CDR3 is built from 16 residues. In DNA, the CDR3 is TGTGCCAGCACTCCCGGGGACGGACAGGGTATAGAGACCCAGTACTTC. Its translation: CASTPGDGQGIETQYF.

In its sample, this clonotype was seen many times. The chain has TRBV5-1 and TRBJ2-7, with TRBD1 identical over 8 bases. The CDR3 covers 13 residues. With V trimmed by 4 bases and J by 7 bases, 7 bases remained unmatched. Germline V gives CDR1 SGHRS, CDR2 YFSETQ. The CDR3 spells CASSPGQGREQYF. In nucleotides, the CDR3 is TGCGCCAGCAGCCCAGGACAGGGTCGAGAGCAGTACTTC.

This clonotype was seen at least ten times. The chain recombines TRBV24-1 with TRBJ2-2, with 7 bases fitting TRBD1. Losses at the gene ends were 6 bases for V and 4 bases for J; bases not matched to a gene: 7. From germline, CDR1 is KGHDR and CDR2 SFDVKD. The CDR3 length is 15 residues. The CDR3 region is CATSSGTASTGELFF. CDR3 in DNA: TGTGCCACCAGTTCCGGGACAGCGAGCACCGGGGAGCTGTTTTTT.